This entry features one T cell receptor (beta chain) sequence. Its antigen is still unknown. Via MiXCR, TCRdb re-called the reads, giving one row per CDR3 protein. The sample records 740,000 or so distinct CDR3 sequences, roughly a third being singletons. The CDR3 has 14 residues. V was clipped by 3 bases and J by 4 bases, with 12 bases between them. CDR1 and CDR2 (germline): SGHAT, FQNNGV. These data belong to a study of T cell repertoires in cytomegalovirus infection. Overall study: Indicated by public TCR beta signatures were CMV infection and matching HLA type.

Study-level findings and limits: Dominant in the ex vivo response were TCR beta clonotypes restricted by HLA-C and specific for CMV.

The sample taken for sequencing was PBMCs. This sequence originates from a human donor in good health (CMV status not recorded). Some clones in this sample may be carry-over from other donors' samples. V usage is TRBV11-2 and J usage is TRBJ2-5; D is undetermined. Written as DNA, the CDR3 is TGTGCCAGCAGCTTTAGGAATCCGCGAGAGACCCAGTACTTC. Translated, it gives CASSFRNPRETQYF.